The rows below give T cell receptor beta chains drawn from one sample of a study of CD8 T cells in Susac syndrome. TCRdb called the immunoSEQ multiplex PCR reads again in MiXCR, with one record for every CDR3 protein. The sample includes approximately 160,000 distinct CDR3 sequences, about 94% seen only once; the top ten take around 0.13%. Sequenced sample: CD4+ T cells from PBMCs. The receptors were gathered from a human donor in good health. CDR3s include the opening cysteine and the closing phenylalanine or tryptophan. The D gene is left open where the match is weak. The listing skips clone size in some rows; elsewhere it reads once, few, many or a size class.

D,size,length,J,V,CDR3,DNA
-,-,14,TRBJ2-3,TRBV13,CASSLTANADTQYF,TGTGCCAGCAGCTTAACAGCGAACGCAGATACGCAGTATTTT
-,once,14,TRBJ1-2,TRBV20-1,CSARAASIMYGYTF,TGCAGTGCTAGGGCAGCCTCCATTATGTATGGCTACACCTTC
-,-,14,TRBJ1-1,TRBV9,CASSVDPLATEAFF,TGTGCCAGCAGCGTAGACCCCTTAGCCACTGAAGCTTTCTTT
-,-,15,TRBJ1-5,TRBV20-1,CSASRSGRDNQPQHF,TGCAGTGCTAGCCGCTCGGGACGAGACAATCAGCCCCAGCATTTT
-,-,14,TRBJ1-3,TRBV5-1,CASSPDASGNTIYF,TGCGCCAGCAGCCCGGACGCCTCTGGAAACACCATATATTTT
TRBD1,-,16,TRBJ1-1,TRBV5-1,CASSLVRGLRGTEAFF,TGCGCCAGCAGCTTGGTCAGGGGGCTGAGAGGCACTGAAGCTTTCTTT
TRBD2,once,15,TRBJ2-7,TRBV29-1,CSAAPSGGGGYEQYF,TGCAGCGCTGCCCCTTCTGGCGGGGGGGGGTACGAGCAGTACTTC
-,-,13,TRBJ1-2,TRBV5-4,CASSPTGTYGYTF,TGTGCCAGCAGCCCTACAGGGACTTATGGCTACACCTTC
-,-,13,TRBJ2-1,TRBV7-9,CASSLVADGEQFF,TGTGCCAGCAGCTTAGTGGCCGACGGGGAGCAGTTCTTC
-,once,15,TRBJ2-5,TRBV2,CASSDLGTLTGTQYF,TGTGCCAGCAGTGATTTGGGGACGCTAACTGGGACCCAGTACTTC
TRBD2,-,16,TRBJ2-5,TRBV20-1,CSARDSTGTSRETQYF,TGCAGTGCTAGAGATTCCACCGGGACTAGCCGAGAGACCCAGTACTTC
TRBD1,-,13,TRBJ1-1,TRBV7-8,CASSATQDREAFF,TGTGCCAGCAGCGCCACTCAGGACAGGGAAGCTTTCTTT
-,-,15,TRBJ1-5,TRBV5-6,CASSQLGKGNQPQHF,TGTGCCAGCAGCCAGTTGGGTAAAGGCAATCAGCCCCAGCATTTT
-,-,13,TRBJ2-7,TRBV7-9,CASSSPDGYEQYF,TGTGCCAGCAGCTCACCCGACGGCTACGAGCAGTACTTC
-,-,15,TRBJ1-6,TRBV6-5,CASSYLDPSESPLHF,TGTGCCAGCAGTTACTTAGATCCTTCGGAATCACCCCTCCACTTT
-,-,14,TRBJ1-1,TRBV7-3,CASRFRDKSPEAFF,TGTGCCAGCAGGTTCAGGGACAAATCACCTGAAGCTTTCTTT
TRBD1,-,15,TRBJ2-1,TRBV12-3/TRBV12-4,CASSFGQGFRHEQFF,TGTGCCAGCAGTTTCGGACAGGGGTTTAGACATGAGCAGTTCTTC
TRBD2,-,15,TRBJ2-1,TRBV12-3/TRBV12-4,CASSPGTRGYNEQFF,TGTGCCAGCAGCCCCGGGACTAGGGGCTACAATGAGCAGTTCTTC
-,-,15,TRBJ1-5,TRBV15,CATSRVWRSNQPQHF,TGTGCCACCAGCAGAGTCTGGCGGAGCAATCAGCCCCAGCATTTT
-,-,13,TRBJ1-2,TRBV5-4,CASSQTERYGYTF,TGTGCCAGCAGCCAGACGGAGCGCTATGGCTACACCTTC
-,-,12,TRBJ2-3,TRBV29-1,CSVTSQADTQYF,TGCAGCGTTACTTCCCAGGCAGATACGCAGTATTTT
-,-,15,TRBJ2-3,TRBV6-1,CASSASNSPTDTQYF,TGTGCCAGCAGTGCAAGCAATTCCCCCACAGATACGCAGTATTTT
-,-,12,TRBJ1-1,TRBV2,CASQQGYTEAFF,TGTGCCAGCCAACAGGGTTACACTGAAGCTTTCTTT